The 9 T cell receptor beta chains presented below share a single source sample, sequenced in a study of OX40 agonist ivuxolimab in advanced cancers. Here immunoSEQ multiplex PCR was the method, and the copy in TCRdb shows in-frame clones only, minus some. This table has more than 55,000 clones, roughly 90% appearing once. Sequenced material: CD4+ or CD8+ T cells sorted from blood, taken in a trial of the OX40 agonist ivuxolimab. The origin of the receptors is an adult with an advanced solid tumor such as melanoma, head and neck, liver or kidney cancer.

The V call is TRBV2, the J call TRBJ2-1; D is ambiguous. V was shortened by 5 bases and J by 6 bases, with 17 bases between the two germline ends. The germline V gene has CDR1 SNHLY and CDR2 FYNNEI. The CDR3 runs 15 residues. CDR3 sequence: CASSTAHGGLNEQFF. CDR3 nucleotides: TGTGCCAGCAGTACGGCCCACGGCGGCCTCAATGAGCAGTTCTTC.

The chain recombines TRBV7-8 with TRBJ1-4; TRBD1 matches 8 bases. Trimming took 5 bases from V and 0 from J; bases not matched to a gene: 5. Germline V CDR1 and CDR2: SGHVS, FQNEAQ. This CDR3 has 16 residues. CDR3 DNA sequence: TGTGCCAGCAGCCCGCAGGGGGCCGCAACTAATGAAAAACTGTTTTTT. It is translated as CASSPQGAATNEKLFF.

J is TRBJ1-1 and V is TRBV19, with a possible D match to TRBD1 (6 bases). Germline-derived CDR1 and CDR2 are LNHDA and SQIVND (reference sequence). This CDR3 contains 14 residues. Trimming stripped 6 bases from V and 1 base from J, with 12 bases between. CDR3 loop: CASSPGDRNTEAFF. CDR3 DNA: TGTGCCAGTAGCCCAGGGGACCGGAACACTGAAGCTTTCTTT.

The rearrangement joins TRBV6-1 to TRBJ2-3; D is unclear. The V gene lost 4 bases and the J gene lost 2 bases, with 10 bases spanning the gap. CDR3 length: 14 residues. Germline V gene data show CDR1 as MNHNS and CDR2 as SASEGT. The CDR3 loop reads CASSGLQDTDTQYF. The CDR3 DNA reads TGTGCCAGCAGTGGGCTACAAGACACAGATACGCAGTATTTT.

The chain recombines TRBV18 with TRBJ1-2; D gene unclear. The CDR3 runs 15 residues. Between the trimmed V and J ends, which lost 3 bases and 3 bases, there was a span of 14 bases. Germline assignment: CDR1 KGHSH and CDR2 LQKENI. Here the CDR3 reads CASSPLGSSDYGYTF. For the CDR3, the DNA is TGTGCCAGCTCACCTCTGGGGTCCTCAGACTATGGCTACACCTTC.

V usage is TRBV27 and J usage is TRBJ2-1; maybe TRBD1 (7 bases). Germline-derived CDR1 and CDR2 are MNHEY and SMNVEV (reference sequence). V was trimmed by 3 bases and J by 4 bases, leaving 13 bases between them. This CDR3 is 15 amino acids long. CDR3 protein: CASSFGGGAYNEQFF. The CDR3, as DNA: TGTGCCAGCAGTTTCGGAGGGGGCGCTTACAATGAGCAGTTCTTC.

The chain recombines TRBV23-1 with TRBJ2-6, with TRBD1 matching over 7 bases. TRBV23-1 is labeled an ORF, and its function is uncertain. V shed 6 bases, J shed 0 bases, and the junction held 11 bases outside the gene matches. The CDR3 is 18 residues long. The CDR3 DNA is TGCGCCAGCAGGAGAGGGGGACAGTTTGTCTCTGGGGCCAACGTCCTGACTTTC. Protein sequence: CASRRGGQFVSGANVLTF.

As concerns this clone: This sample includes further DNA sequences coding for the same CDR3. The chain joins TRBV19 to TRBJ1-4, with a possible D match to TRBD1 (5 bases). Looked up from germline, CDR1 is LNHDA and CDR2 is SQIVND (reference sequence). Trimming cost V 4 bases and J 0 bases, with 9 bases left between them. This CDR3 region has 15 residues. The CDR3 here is CASSRGQATNEKLFF. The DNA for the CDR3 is TGTGCCAGTAGTAGAGGACAAGCAACTAATGAAAAACTGTTTTTT.

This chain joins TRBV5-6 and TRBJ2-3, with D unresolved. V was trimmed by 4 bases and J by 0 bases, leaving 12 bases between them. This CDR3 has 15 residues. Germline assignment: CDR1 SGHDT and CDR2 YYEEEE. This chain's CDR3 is CASSHWRTSTDTQYF. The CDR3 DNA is TGTGCCAGCAGCCACTGGCGTACTAGCACAGATACGCAGTATTTT.